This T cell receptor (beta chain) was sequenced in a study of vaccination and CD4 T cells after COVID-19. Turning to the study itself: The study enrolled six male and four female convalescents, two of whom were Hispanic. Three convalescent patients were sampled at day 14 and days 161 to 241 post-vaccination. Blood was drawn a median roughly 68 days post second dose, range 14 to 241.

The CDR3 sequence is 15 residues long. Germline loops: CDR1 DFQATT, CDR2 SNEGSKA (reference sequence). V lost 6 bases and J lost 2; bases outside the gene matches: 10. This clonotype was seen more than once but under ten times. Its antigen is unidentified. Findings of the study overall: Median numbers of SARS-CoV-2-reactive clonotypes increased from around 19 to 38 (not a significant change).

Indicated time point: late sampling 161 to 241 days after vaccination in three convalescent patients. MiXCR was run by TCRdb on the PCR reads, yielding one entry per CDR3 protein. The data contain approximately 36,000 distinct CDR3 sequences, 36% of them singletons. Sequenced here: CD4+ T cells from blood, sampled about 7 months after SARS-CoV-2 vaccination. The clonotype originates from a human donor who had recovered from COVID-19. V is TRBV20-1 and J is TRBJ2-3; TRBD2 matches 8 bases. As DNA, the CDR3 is TGCAGTGCCCTGGGTGGTAGCGGGGTCACAGATACGCAGTATTTT. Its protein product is CSALGGSGVTDTQYF.